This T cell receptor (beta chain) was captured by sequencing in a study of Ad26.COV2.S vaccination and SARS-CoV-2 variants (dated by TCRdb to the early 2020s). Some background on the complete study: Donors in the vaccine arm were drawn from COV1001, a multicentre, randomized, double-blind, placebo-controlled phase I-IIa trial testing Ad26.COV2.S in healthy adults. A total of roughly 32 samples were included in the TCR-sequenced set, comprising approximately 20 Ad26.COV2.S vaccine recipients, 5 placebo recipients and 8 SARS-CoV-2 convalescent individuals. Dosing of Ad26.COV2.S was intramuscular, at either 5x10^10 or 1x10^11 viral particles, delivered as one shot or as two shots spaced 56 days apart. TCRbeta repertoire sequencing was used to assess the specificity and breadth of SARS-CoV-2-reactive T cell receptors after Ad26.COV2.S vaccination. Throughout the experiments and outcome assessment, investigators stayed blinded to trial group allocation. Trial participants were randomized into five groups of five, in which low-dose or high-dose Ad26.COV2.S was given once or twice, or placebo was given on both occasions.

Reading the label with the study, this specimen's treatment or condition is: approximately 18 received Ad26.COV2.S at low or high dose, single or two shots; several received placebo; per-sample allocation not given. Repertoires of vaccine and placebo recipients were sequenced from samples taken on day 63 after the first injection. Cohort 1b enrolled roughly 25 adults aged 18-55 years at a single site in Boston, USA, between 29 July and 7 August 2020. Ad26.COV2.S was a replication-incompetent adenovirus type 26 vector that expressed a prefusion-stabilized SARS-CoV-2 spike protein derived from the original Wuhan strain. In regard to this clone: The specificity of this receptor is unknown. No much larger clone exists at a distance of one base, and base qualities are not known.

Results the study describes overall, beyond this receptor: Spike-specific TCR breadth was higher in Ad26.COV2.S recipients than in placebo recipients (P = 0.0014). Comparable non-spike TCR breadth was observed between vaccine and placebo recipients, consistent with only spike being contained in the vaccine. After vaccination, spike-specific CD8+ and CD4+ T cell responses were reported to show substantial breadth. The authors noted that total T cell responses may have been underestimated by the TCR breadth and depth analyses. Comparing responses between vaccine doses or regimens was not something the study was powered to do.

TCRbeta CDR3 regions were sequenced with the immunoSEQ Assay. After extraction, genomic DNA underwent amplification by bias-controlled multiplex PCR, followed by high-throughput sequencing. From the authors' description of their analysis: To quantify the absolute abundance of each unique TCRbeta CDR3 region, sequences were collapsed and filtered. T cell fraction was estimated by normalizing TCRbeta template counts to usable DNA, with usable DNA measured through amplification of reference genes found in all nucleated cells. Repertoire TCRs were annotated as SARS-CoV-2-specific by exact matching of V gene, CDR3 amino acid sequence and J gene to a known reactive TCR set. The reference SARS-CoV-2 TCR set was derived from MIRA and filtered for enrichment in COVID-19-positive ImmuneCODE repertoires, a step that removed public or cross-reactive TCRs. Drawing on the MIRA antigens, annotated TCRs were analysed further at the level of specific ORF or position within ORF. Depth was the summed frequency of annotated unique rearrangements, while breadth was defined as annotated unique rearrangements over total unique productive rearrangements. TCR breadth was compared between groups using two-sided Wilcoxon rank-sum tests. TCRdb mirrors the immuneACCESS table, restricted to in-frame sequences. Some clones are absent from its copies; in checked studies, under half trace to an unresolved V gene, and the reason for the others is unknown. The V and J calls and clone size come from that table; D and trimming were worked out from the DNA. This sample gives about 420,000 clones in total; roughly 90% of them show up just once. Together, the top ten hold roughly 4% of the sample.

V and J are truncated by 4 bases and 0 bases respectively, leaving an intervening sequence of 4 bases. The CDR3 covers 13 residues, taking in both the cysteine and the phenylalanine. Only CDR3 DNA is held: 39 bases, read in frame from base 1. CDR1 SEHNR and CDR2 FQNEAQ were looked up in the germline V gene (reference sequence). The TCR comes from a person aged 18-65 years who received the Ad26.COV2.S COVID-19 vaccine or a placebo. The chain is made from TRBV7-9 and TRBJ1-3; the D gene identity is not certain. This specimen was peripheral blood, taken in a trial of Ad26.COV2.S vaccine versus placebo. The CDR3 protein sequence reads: CASSSNSGNTIYF. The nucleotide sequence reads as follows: TGTGCCAGCAGCTCAAACTCTGGAAACACCATATATTTT. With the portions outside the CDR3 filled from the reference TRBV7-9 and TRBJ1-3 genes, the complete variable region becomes DTGVSQNPRHKITKRGQNVTFRCDPISEHNRLYWYRQTLGQGPEFLTYFQNEAQLEKSRLLSDRFSAERPKGSFSTLEIQRTEQGDSAMYLCASSSNSGNTIYFGEGSWLTVV.